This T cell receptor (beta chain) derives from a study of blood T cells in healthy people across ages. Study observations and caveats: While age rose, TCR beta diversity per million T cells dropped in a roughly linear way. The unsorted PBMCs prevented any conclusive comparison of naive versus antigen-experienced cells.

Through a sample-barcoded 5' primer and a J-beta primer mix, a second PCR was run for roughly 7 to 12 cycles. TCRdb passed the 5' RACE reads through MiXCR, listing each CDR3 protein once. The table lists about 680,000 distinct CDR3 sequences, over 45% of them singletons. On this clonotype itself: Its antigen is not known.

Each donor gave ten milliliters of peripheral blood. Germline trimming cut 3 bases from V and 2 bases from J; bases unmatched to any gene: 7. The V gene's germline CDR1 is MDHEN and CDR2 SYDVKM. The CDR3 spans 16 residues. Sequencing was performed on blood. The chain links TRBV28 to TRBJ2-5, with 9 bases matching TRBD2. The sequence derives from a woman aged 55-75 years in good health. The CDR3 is CASSFRLAGFQETQYF. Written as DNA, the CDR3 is TGTGCCAGCAGTTTCCGGCTAGCGGGATTTCAAGAGACCCAGTACTTC.